This is a list of T cell receptor beta chains from one sample in a study of T cell responses to AZD1222 COVID-19 vaccine. TCRdb's copy holds only in-frame clones and misses some; the assay was immunoSEQ multiplex PCR. Among about 120,000 clones listed, 75% to 90% were seen once. Sequenced material: peripheral blood, taken on day 0 of MenACWY control vaccination. These receptors were taken from an adult in good health. CDR3s include the opening cysteine and the closing phenylalanine or tryptophan. The order of the fields is J gene, clone size, V gene, D gene, CDR3 DNA, CDR3 protein. The D gene is left open where the match is weak. Size is omitted from some rows. Given values are once, few, many or a class for expanded clones.

j_call: TRBJ1-1; clone_size: -; v_call: TRBV6-5; d_call: -; cdr3_nt: TGTGCCAGCAGTTACTCAGGCAGGAACACTGAAGCTTTCTTT; cdr3_aa: CASSYSGRNTEAFF
j_call: TRBJ2-7; clone_size: once; v_call: TRBV10-3; d_call: -; cdr3_nt: TGTGCCATCAGTACAGGGCCAGCGGGCATGGAGCAGTACTTC; cdr3_aa: CAISTGPAGMEQYF
j_call: TRBJ2-7; clone_size: -; v_call: TRBV21-1; d_call: -; cdr3_nt: TGTGCCAGCAGCAAAGCGTCAACAGGGGGTCTATCGGTGGAGCAGTACTTC; cdr3_aa: CASSKASTGGLSVEQYF
j_call: TRBJ1-1; clone_size: -; v_call: TRBV7-9; d_call: -; cdr3_nt: TGTGCCAGCAGCTCTTCGACTGGGATGGTCACTGAAGCTTTCTTT; cdr3_aa: CASSSSTGMVTEAFF
j_call: TRBJ1-2; clone_size: -; v_call: TRBV6-2/TRBV6-3; d_call: TRBD1; cdr3_nt: TGTGCCAGCAGTTCCCGGGACAGGTCTTCCTTAAACTATGGCTACACCTTC; cdr3_aa: CASSSRDRSSLNYGYTF
j_call: TRBJ2-7; clone_size: -; v_call: TRBV14; d_call: TRBD2; cdr3_nt: TGTGCCAGCAGCCTCGGGGGGGCGCGAAAACAGTACTTC; cdr3_aa: CASSLGGARKQYF
j_call: TRBJ2-7; clone_size: -; v_call: TRBV28; d_call: -; cdr3_nt: TGTGCCAGCAGTACCCGGGGGTTCGAGCAGTACTTC; cdr3_aa: CASSTRGFEQYF
j_call: TRBJ2-5; clone_size: -; v_call: TRBV7-7; d_call: -; cdr3_nt: TGTGCCAGCAGCCCCCTGGGGACCGCGGATGTGCAGACCCAGTACTTC; cdr3_aa: CASSPLGTADVQTQYF
j_call: TRBJ1-2; clone_size: once; v_call: TRBV4-2; d_call: -; cdr3_nt: TGTGCCAGCAGCCAAGATCTCGAGGGGAAAGGCTATGGCTACACCTTC; cdr3_aa: CASSQDLEGKGYGYTF
j_call: TRBJ2-7; clone_size: -; v_call: TRBV15; d_call: TRBD2; cdr3_nt: TGTGCCACCAGCAGAGCCCGGGGGGATTACGAGCAGTACTTC; cdr3_aa: CATSRARGDYEQYF
j_call: TRBJ2-7; clone_size: -; v_call: TRBV9; d_call: -; cdr3_nt: TGTGCCAGCAGCCCTTATTCATTAATCGGGGGCGACGAGCAGTACTTC; cdr3_aa: CASSPYSLIGGDEQYF
j_call: TRBJ1-2; clone_size: -; v_call: TRBV6-5; d_call: -; cdr3_nt: TGTGCCAGCAGAGAGGCAGGGGCTAACTATGGCTACACCTTC; cdr3_aa: CASREAGANYGYTF
j_call: TRBJ1-6; clone_size: -; v_call: TRBV5-4; d_call: -; cdr3_nt: TGTGCCAGCAGCCTTGGGAGGAAGAGCTCCTATAATTCACCCCTCCACTTT; cdr3_aa: CASSLGRKSSYNSPLHF
j_call: TRBJ2-3; clone_size: once; v_call: TRBV9; d_call: -; cdr3_nt: TGTGCCAGCAGCCCCCGCCATCTGTCGGGGAATACGCAGTATTTT; cdr3_aa: CASSPRHLSGNTQYF
j_call: TRBJ2-7; clone_size: -; v_call: TRBV18; d_call: -; cdr3_nt: TGTGCCAGCTCACCCGTACCGGGCGAGCAGTACTTC; cdr3_aa: CASSPVPGEQYF
j_call: TRBJ1-2; clone_size: -; v_call: TRBV7-2; d_call: -; cdr3_nt: TGTGCCAGCAGCCCTACGACCCGTGCGGGCTACACCTTC; cdr3_aa: CASSPTTRAGYTF
j_call: TRBJ1-2; clone_size: -; v_call: TRBV3-1/TRBV3-2; d_call: TRBD1; cdr3_nt: TGTGCCAGCAGCCTGAGTGGGCAGGGGGCGTTCATTGGCACCTTC; cdr3_aa: CASSLSGQGAFIGTF
j_call: TRBJ2-2; clone_size: -; v_call: TRBV9; d_call: -; cdr3_nt: TGTGCCAGCAGCGTAGCCGACAGGACTTGGAGCACCGGGGAGCTGTTTTTT; cdr3_aa: CASSVADRTWSTGELFF
j_call: TRBJ2-1; clone_size: -; v_call: TRBV7-3; d_call: -; cdr3_nt: TGTGCCAGCAGCTTATCGCCCAGGGGAATAGAGAATGAGCAGTTCTTC; cdr3_aa: CASSLSPRGIENEQFF
j_call: TRBJ1-4; clone_size: once; v_call: TRBV5-6; d_call: -; cdr3_nt: TGTGCCAGCAGCTTTACAGACTTGACTAATGAAAAACTGTTTTTT; cdr3_aa: CASSFTDLTNEKLFF
j_call: TRBJ2-3; clone_size: -; v_call: TRBV6-5; d_call: -; cdr3_nt: TGTGCCAGCAGTCTCAGGGCCGGCACAGATACGCAGTATTTT; cdr3_aa: CASSLRAGTDTQYF
j_call: TRBJ1-2; clone_size: -; v_call: TRBV4-3; d_call: TRBD1; cdr3_nt: TGCGCCAGCAGCCAAGATCGCCGGGACAGTCCCTATGGCTACACCTTC; cdr3_aa: CASSQDRRDSPYGYTF
j_call: TRBJ1-2; clone_size: -; v_call: TRBV29-1; d_call: -; cdr3_nt: TGCAGCGTTGTCGGGTCGGAGGGCTACACCTTC; cdr3_aa: CSVVGSEGYTF
j_call: TRBJ2-1; clone_size: -; v_call: TRBV4-1; d_call: TRBD2; cdr3_nt: TGCGCCAGCAGAAGAGGGATAGCGGGGGCACTCTACAATGAGCAGTTCTTC; cdr3_aa: CASRRGIAGALYNEQFF
j_call: TRBJ2-6; clone_size: -; v_call: TRBV6-6; d_call: -; cdr3_nt: TGTGCCAGCAGTCAGGGTCAGCAGGGCTCTGGGGCCAACGTCCTGACTTTC; cdr3_aa: CASSQGQQGSGANVLTF
j_call: TRBJ1-5; clone_size: -; v_call: TRBV28; d_call: -; cdr3_nt: TGTGCCAGCAGTTTATTAGGCCAGCCCCAGCATTTT; cdr3_aa: CASSLLGQPQHF
j_call: TRBJ1-2; clone_size: -; v_call: TRBV19; d_call: -; cdr3_nt: TGTGCCAGTACTAATTCCGGGACAATTCGTATGGGCTACACCTTC; cdr3_aa: CASTNSGTIRMGYTF
j_call: TRBJ1-6; clone_size: -; v_call: TRBV28; d_call: TRBD1; cdr3_nt: TGTGCCAGCTCAGGGGGCGGCTCCTATAATTCACCCCTCCACTTT; cdr3_aa: CASSGGGSYNSPLHF
j_call: TRBJ1-5; clone_size: -; v_call: TRBV18; d_call: -; cdr3_nt: TGTGCCAGCTCACCACCTAATCGGGACATCGTCCAGCCCCAGCATTTT; cdr3_aa: CASSPPNRDIVQPQHF
j_call: TRBJ2-5; clone_size: -; v_call: TRBV24-1; d_call: -; cdr3_nt: TGTGCCACCAGTGATTTCGCGGAGACCCAGTACTTC; cdr3_aa: CATSDFAETQYF